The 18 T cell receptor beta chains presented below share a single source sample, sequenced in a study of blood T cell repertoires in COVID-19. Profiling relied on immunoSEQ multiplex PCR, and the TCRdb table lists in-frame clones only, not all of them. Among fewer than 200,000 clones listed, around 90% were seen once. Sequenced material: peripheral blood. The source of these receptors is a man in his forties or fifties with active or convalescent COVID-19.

CDR3 bases: TGTGCCACCAGCAGAGGGAGCGGCGGGGAAAAACTGTTTTTT. Translation: CATSRGSGGEKLFF. The chain combines TRBV15 with TRBJ1-4, with D unresolved. Trimming shortened V by 1 base and J by 8 bases, and 11 bases separated the two germline ends. This CDR3 is 14 amino acids long. The V gene's germline CDR1 is LNHNV and CDR2 YYDKDF (reference sequence).

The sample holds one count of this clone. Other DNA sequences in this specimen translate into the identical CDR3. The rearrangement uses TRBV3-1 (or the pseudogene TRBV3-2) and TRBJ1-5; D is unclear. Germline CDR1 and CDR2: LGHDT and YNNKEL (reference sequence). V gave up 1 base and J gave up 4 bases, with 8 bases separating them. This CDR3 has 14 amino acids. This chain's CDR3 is CASSQGTVNQPQHF. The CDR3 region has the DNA TGTGCCAGCAGCCAAGGAACAGTGAATCAGCCCCAGCATTTT.

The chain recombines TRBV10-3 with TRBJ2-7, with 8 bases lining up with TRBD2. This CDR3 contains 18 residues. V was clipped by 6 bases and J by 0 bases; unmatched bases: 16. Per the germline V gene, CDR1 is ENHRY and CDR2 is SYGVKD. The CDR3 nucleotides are TGTGCCATCAGCCAAAGCGGGGGACCTTCACTCAGCTCCTACGAGCAGTACTTC. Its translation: CAISQSGGPSLSSYEQYF.

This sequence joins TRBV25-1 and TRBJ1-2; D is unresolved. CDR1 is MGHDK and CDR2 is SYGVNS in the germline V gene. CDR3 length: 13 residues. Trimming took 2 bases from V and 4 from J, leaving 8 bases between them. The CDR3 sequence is CASSEGTAYGYTF. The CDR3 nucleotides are TGTGCCAGCAGTGAAGGCACCGCCTATGGCTACACCTTC.

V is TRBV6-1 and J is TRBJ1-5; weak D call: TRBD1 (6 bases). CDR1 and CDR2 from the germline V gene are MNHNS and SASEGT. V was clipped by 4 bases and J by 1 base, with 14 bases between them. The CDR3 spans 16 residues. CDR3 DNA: TGTGCCAGCAGTGGAACAAACAGGGTCAGCAATCAGCCCCAGCATTTT. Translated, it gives CASSGTNRVSNQPQHF.

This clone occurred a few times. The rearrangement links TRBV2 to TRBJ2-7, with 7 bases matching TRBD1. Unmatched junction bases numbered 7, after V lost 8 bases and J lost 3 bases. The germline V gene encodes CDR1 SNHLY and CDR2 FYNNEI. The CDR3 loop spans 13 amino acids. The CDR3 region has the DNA TGTGCCAGCCAAGACAGGGCCGTCTACGAGCAGTACTTC. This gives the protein CASQDRAVYEQYF.

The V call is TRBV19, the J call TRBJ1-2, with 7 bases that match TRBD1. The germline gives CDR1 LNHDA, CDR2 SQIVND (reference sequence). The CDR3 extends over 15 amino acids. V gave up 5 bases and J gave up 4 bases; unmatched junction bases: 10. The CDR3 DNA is TGTGCCAGTAGTCCCCCGGGACAGTCCCTCTATGGCTACACCTTC. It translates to CASSPPGQSLYGYTF.

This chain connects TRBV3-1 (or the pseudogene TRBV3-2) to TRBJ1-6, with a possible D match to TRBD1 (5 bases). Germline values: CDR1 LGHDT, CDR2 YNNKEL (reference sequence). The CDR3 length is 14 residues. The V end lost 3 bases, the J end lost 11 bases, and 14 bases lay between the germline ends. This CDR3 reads CASSQGGGETPLHF. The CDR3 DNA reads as TGTGCCAGCAGCCAGGGGGGAGGCGAGACACCCCTCCACTTT.

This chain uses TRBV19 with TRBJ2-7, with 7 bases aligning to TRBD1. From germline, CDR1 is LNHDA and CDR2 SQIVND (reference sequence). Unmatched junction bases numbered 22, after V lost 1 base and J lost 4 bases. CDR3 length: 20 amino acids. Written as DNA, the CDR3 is TGTGCCAGTAGTATAGGCCCCCTTAGACAGGGCCCGCCAAAGGATTACGAGCAGTACTTC. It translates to CASSIGPLRQGPPKDYEQYF.

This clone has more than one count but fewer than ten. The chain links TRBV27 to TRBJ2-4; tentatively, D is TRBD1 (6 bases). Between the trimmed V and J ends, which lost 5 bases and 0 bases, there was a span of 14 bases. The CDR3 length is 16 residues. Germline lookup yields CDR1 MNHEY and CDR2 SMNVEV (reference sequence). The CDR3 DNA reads TGTGCCAGCAGTCCTACAGGGCTGTTAGCCAAAAACATTCAGTACTTC. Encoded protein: CASSPTGLLAKNIQYF.

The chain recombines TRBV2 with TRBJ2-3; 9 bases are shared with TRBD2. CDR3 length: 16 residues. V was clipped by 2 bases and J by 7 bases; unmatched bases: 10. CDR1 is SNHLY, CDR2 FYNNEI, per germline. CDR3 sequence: CASSERGSGGRNTQYF. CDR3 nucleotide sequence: TGTGCCAGCAGTGAAAGGGGAAGCGGGGGGAGGAATACGCAGTATTTT.

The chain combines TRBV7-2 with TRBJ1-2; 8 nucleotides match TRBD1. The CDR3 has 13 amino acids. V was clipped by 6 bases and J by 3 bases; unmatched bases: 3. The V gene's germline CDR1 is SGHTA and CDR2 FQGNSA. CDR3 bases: TGTGCCAGCAGGGACAGGGCGGACTATGGCTACACCTTC. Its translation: CASRDRADYGYTF.

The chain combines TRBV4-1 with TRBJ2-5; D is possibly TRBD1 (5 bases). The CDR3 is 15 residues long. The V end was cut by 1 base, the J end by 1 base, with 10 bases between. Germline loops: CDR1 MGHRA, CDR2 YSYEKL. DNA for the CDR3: TGCGCCAGCAGCCAAGTTGGACAAAGCCAAGAGACCCAGTACTTC. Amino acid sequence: CASSQVGQSQETQYF.

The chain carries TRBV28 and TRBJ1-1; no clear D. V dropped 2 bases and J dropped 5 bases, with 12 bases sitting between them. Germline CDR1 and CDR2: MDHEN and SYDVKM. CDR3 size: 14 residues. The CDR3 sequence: CASSLTGRGTEAFF. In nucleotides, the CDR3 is TGTGCCAGCAGTTTAACGGGGAGAGGAACTGAAGCTTTCTTT. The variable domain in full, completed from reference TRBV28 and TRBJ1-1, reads DVKVTQSSRYLVKRTGEKVFLECVQDMDHENMFWYRQDPGLGLRLIYFSYDVKMKEKGDIPEGYSVSREKKERFSLILESASTNQTSMYLCASSLTGRGTEAFFGQGTRLTVV.

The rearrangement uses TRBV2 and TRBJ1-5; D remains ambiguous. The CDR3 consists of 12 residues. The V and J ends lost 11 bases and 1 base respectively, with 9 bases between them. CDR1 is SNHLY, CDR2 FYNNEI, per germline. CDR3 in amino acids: CAVRRSNQPQHF. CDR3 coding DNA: TGTGCCGTTCGGAGGAGCAATCAGCCCCAGCATTTT.

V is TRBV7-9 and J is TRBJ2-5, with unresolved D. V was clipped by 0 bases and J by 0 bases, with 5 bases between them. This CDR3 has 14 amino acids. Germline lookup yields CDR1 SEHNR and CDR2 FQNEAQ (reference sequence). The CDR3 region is CASSLANYQETQYF. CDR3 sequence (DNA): TGTGCCAGCAGCTTAGCAAACTACCAAGAGACCCAGTACTTC.

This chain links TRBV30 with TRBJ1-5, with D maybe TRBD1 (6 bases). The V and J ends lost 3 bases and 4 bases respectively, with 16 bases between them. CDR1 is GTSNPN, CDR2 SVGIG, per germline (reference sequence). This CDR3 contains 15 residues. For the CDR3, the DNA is TGTGCCTGGAGGAAAACTCAGGGGCGTAATCAGCCCCAGCATTTT. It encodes CAWRKTQGRNQPQHF.

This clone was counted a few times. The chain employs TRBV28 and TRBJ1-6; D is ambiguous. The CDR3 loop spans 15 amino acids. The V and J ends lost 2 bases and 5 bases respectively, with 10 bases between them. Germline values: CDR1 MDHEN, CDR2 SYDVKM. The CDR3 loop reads CASSLAGNDNSPLHF. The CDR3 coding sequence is TGTGCCAGCAGTTTAGCGGGGAACGATAATTCACCCCTCCACTTT.